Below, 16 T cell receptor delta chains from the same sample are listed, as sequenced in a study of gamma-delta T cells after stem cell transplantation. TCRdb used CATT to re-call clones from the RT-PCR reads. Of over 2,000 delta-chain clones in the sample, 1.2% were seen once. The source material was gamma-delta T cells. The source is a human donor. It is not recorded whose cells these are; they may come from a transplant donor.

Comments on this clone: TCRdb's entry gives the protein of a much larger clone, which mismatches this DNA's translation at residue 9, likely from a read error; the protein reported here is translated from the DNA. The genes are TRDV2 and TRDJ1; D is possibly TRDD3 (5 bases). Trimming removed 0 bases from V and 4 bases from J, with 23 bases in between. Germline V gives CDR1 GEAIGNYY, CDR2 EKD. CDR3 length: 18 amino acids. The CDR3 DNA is TGTGCCTGTGACACCTTTTACTCTGTGGGATCGGAGGGCGATAAACTCATCTTT. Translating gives CACDTFYSVGSEGDKLIF.

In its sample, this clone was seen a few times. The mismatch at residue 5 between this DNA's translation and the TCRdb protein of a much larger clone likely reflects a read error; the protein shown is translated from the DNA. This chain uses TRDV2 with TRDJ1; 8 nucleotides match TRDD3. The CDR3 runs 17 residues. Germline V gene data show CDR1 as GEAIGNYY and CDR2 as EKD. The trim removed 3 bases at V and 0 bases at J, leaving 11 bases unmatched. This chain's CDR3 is CACDLVLGALYTDKLIF. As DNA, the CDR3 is TGTGCCTGTGACCTGGTACTGGGGGCCCTGTACACCGATAAACTCATCTTT.

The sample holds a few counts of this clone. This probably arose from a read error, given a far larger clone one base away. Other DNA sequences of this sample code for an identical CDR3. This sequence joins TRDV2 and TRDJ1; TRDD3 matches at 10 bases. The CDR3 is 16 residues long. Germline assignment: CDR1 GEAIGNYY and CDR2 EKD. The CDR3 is CACDALVLGDSDKLIF. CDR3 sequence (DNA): TGTGCCTGTGACGCGCTAGTACTGGGGGATTCCGATAAGCTCATCTTT.

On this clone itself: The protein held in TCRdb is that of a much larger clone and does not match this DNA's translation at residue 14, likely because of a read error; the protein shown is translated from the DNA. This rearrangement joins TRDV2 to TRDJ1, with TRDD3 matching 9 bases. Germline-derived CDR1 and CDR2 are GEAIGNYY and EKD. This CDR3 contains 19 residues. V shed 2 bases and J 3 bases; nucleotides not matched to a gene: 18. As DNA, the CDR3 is TGTGCCTGTGACAGGGTCCTGGTCACTGGGGGACACTACGCCGATAAACTCATCTTT. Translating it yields CACDRVLVTGGHYADKLIF.

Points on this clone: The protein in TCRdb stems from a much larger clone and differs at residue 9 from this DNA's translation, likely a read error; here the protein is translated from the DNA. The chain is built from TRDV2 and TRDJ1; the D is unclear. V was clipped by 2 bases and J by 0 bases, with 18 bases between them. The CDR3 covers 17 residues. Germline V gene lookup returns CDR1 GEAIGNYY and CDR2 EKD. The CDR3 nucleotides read TGTGCCTGTGACAGTCTCAGATCCGGGGCCTACACCGATAAACTCATCTTT. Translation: CACDSLRSGAYTDKLIF.

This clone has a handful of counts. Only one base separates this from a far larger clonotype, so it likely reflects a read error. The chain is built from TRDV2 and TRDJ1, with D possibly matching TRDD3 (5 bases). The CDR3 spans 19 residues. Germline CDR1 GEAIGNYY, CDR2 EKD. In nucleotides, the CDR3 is TGTGCCTGTTCCGCGCTAGATACTGCAGCTCTGCATCCAACCGATAAACCCATCTTT. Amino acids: CACSALDTAALHPTDKPIF.

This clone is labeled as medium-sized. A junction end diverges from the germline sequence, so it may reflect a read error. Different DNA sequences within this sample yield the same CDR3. The CDR3 nucleotides are TGTGCCTGTGACACCCTGGGAGAATGGGGCACCCGACAGATGTTTTTC. This gives the protein CACDTLGEWGTRQMFF. The V gene is TRDV2, the J gene TRDJ3; tentative D call: TRDD3 (5 bases). Germline V lookup: CDR1 GEAIGNYY, CDR2 EKD. The CDR3 runs to 16 residues.

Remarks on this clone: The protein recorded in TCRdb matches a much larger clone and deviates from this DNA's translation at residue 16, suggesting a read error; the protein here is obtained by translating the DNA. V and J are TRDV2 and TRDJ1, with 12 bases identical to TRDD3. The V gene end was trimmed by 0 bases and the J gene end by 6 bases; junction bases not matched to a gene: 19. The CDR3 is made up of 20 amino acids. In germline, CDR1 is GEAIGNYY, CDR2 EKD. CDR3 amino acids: CACDTVGLGDTPRVGNKLIF. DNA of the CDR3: TGTGCCTGTGACACCGTGGGTCTGGGGGATACGCCACGGGTCGGCAATAAACTCATCTTT.

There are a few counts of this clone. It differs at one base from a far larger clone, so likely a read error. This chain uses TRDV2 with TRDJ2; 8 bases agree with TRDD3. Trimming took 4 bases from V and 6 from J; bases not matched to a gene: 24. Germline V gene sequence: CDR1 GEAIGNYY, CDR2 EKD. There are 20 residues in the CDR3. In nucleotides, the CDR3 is TGTGCCTGTGATCCTCTCATCCCGGTACCGGGGGATATAGGGTCAGCACAACTCTTCTTT. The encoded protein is CACDPLIPVPGDIGSAQLFF.

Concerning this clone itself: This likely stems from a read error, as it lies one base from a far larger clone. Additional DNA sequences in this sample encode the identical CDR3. CDR3: CACEGLGGQYTDKLIF. The CDR3 DNA sequence: TGTGCCTGTGAAGGTCTGGGGGGACAGTACACCGATAAACTCATCTTT. The V and J genes are TRDV2 and TRDJ1, with 7 bases fitting TRDD3. Unmatched junction bases numbered 10, after V lost 4 bases and J lost 0 bases. Germline values: CDR1 GEAIGNYY, CDR2 EKD. The CDR3 spans 16 residues.

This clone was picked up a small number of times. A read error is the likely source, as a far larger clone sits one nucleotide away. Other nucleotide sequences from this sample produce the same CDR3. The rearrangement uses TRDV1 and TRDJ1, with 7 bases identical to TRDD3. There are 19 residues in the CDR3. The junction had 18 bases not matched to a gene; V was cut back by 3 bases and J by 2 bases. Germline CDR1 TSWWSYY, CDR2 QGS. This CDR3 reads CALGDTMGDVIRGTDKLIF. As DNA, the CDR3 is TGTGCTCTTGGGGATACTATGGGGGACGTAATCCGGGGTACCGATAAACTCATCTTT.

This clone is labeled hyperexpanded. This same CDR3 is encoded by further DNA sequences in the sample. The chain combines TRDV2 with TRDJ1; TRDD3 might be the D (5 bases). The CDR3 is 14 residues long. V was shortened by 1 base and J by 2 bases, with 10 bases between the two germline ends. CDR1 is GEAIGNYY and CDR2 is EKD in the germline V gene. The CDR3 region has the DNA TGTGCCTGTGACACAGTTGGGGAAACCGATAAACTCATCTTT. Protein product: CACDTVGETDKLIF.

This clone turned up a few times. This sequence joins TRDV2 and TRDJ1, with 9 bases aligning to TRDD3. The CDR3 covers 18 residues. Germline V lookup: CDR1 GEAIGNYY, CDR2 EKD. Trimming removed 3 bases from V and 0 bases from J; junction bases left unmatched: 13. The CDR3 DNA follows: TGTGCCTGTGACCCCCTGCGTACTGGGGGAGAGTACACCGATAAACTCATCTTT. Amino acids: CACDPLRTGGEYTDKLIF.

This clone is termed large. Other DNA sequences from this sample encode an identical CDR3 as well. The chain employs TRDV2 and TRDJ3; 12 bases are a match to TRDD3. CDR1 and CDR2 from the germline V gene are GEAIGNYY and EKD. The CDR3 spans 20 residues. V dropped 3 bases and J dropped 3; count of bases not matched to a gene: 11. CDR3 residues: CACDQPPLGDTFWDTRQMFF. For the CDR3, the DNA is TGTGCCTGTGACCAACCCCCGCTGGGGGATACGTTCTGGGACACCCGACAGATGTTTTTC.

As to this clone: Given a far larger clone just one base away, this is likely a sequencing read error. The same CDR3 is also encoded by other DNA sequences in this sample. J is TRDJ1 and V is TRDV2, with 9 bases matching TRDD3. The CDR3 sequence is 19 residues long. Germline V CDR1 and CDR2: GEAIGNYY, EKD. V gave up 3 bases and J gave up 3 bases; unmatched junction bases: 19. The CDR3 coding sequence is TGTGCCTGTGACGCTCTACTAGGGGATACGCGAAATGAACCCGATAAACTCATCTTT. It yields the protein CACDALLGDTRNEPDKLIF.

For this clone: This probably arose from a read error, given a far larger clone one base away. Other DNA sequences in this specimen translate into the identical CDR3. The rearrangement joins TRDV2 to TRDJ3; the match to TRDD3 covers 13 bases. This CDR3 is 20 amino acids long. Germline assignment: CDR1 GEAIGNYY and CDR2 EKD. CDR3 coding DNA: TGCGCCTGTGACGCGACAACTGGGGGATACGCCTCCTGGGACACCCGACAGATGTTTTTC. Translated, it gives CACDATTGGYASWDTRQMFF.